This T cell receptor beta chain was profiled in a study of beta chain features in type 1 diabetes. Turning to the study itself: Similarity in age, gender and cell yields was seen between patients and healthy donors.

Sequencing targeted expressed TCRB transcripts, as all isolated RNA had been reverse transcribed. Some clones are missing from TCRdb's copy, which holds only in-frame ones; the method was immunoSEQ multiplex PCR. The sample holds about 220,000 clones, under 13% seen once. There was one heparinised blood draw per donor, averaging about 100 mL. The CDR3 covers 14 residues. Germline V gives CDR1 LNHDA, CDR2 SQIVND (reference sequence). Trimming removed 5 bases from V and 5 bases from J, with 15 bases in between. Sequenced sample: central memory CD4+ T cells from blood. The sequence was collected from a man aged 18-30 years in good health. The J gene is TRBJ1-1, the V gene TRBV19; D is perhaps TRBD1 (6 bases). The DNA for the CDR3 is TGTGCCAGTAGTGACATTGGACAGTGGACTGAAGCTTTCTTT. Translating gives CASSDIGQWTEAFF.